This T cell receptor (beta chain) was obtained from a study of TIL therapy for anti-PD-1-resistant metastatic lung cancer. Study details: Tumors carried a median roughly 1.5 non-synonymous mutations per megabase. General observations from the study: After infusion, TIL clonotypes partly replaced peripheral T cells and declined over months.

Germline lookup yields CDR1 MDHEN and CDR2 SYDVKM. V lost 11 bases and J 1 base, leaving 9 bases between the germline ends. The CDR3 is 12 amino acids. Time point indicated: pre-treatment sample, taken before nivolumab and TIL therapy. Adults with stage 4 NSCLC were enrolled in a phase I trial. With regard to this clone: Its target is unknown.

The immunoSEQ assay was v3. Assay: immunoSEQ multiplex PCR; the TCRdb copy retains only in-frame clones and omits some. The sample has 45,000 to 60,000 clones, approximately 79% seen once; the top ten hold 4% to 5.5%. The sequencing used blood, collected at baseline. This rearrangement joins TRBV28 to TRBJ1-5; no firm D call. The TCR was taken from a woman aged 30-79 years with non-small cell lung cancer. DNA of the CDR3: TGTGCCGTCCGTGAAAGCAATCAGCCCCAGCATTTT. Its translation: CAVRESNQPQHF.